The 30 T cell receptor beta chains reported below all come from one sample, sequenced in a study of T cell clonality in common variable immunodeficiency. The protocol was immunoSEQ multiplex PCR, while the TCRdb copy is restricted to in-frame clones and leaves out a portion. The data show 40,000 or so clones, with none appearing a single time. Source material: peripheral blood mononuclear cells. The receptors derive from a person aged 18 to 75 in good health.

This clone was seen many times. The read finishes 3 residues shy of the CDR3 end, and the germline J gene is used to complete it. The V call is TRBV18, the J call TRBJ2-7; D gene uncertain. Germline V lookup: CDR1 KGHSH, CDR2 LQKENI. The CDR3 extends over 13 amino acids. Trimming left V 4 bases short and J 6 bases short, with 13 bases between. The CDR3 DNA, read in part, is TGTGCCAGCTCACGACGAGTTGACTCCGAG. Amino acid sequence: CASSRRVDSE. The CDR3 reads in full as CASSRRVDSEQYF.

The CDR3: CSASPVRGPDEQYF. The sequenced part of the CDR3 DNA is TGCAGTGCTAGCCCAGTTAGGGGGCCAGACGAG. J is TRBJ2-7 and V is TRBV20-1, with 7 bases aligning to TRBD1. The read halts 3 residues ahead of the CDR3 end, with the missing end drawn from the germline J gene. Trimming took 3 bases from V and 5 from J; bases not matched to a gene: 10. The CDR3 runs to 14 residues. Germline V CDR1 and CDR2: DFQATT, SNEGSKA (reference sequence).

This clone was recorded at least ten times. The read terminates 3 residues before the CDR3 end, so the remaining end is supplied by the germline J gene. The rearrangement uses TRBV4-1 and TRBJ2-2, with TRBD2 matching over 13 bases. J lost 7 bases, V lost 4 bases, and 9 bases had no gene match. Germline CDR1 and CDR2: MGHRA and YSYEKL. This CDR3 spans 17 amino acids. The CDR3 loop is CASSPWTSGGLGGELFF. CDR3 bases read: TGCGCCAGCAGCCCCTGGACTAGCGGGGGATTGGGCGGGGAG.

Many counts were recorded for this clone. Read coverage stops 3 residues before the CDR3 terminus; the germline J gene supplies the remainder. The genes are TRBV18 and TRBJ1-2; TRBD1 matches 8 bases. Germline values: CDR1 KGHSH, CDR2 LQKENI. This CDR3 has 13 amino acids. The sequenced CDR3 bases are TGTGCCAGCTCACCACAACAGGGGGACGGC. It specifies CASSPQQGDG. From start to end, the CDR3 is CASSPQQGDGYTF.

This clone was counted ten times or more. Coverage ceases 3 residues before the CDR3 finishes, and the germline J gene fills in the end. V is TRBV5-1 and J is TRBJ1-1, with 9 bases matching TRBD1. This CDR3 has 16 residues. The germline CDR1 and CDR2 sequences are SGHRS and YFSETQ. Trimming took 3 bases from V and 4 from J; bases not matched to a gene: 10. The chain's CDR3 is CASSWGQGTGTTEAFF. The covered CDR3 bases are TGCGCCAGCAGCTGGGGACAGGGAACGGGAACCACTGAA. The whole variable domain, remainder taken from reference TRBV5-1 and TRBJ1-1, is KAGVTQTPRYLIKTRGQQVTLSCSPISGHRSVSWYQQTPGQGLQFLFEYFSETQRNKGNFPGRFSGRQFSNSRSEMNVSTLELGDSALYLCASSWGQGTGTTEAFFGQGTRLTVV.

In its sample, this clone was seen many times. The read falls 3 residues short of the CDR3 end, and the missing part is taken from the germline J gene. The V call is TRBV7-2, the J call TRBJ2-7; 7 nucleotides agree with TRBD1. CDR1 and CDR2 (germline): SGHTA, FQGNSA. This CDR3 comprises 15 residues. V gave up 5 bases and J gave up 3 bases; unmatched junction bases: 10. The part of the CDR3 DNA that was read is TGTGCCAGCAGCCTAAGAGGACAGGAAGGCTACGAG. Its translation is CASSLRGQEGYE. The CDR3 as a whole reads CASSLRGQEGYEQYF.

The sample holds many counts of this clone. CDR3 bases read: TGCGCCAGCAGCTTGGAGCGGCAAAACACAGATACG. The encoded protein is CASSLERQNTDT. The whole CDR3 region reads CASSLERQNTDTQYF. V and J are TRBV5-1 and TRBJ2-3; D possibly corresponds to TRBD2 (5 bases). Read data end 3 residues before the CDR3 end; the end is taken from the germline J gene. Germline CDR1 reads SGHRS; CDR2 reads YFSETQ. The CDR3 is 15 amino acids. V shed 0 bases and J shed 2 bases, with 10 bases lying between them.

In this sample, this clone turned up a few times. Within the sample, other DNA sequences also encode this same CDR3. CDR3: CASSQDRDYTF. The sequenced part of the CDR3 DNA is TGTGCCAGCAGCCAAGACAGGGAC. The genes are TRBV7-9 and TRBJ1-2; TRBD1 aligns across 7 bases. The sequence runs out 3 residues before the end of the CDR3; the remainder is reconstructed from the germline J gene. Looked up from germline, CDR1 is SEHNR and CDR2 is FQNEAQ (reference sequence). This CDR3 is built from 11 residues.

Worth noting for this clone: The read halts 3 residues ahead of the CDR3 end, with the missing end drawn from the germline J gene. The rearrangement links TRBV2 to TRBJ1-2, with D possibly TRBD1 on 6 matching bases. Per germline, CDR1 SNHLY and CDR2 FYNNEI. The CDR3 contains 17 residues. CDR3 DNA (partial): TGTGCCAGCAGTGGGACGCGAAGGACAGTACCACCCTACGAC. This translates into CASSGTRRTVPPYD. The full CDR3 reads CASSGTRRTVPPYDYTF. Supplemented by reference TRBV2 and TRBJ1-2, the full variable domain reads EPEVTQTPSHQVTQMGQEVILRCVPISNHLYFYWYRQILGQKVEFLVSFYNNEISEKSEIFDDQFSVERPDGSNFTLKIRSTKLEDSAMYFCASSGTRRTVPPYDYTFGSGTRLTVV.

This clone was observed at least ten times. The read ends 3 residues before the CDR3 terminus; that terminus is restored from the germline J gene. The chain joins TRBV20-1 to TRBJ1-4; TRBD1 matches at 9 bases. Trimming removed 5 bases from V and 8 bases from J; junction bases left unmatched: 0. Germline V CDR1 and CDR2: DFQATT, SNEGSKA (reference sequence). The CDR3 is 11 amino acids. CDR3 bases read: TGCAGTGCTGGGACAGGGGAAAAA. It specifies CSAGTGEK. The full CDR3 reads CSAGTGEKLFF.

This clone was seen many times. From the germline J gene comes the end of the CDR3, since the read stops 3 residues before it. This sequence joins TRBV11-2 and TRBJ2-7; TRBD2 matches 9 bases. Germline V gene data show CDR1 as SGHAT and CDR2 as FQNNGV. V trimming: 7 bases; J trimming: 3 bases; junction bases outside the gene matches: 7. This CDR3 comprises 14 residues. CDR3 protein: CASNRHSGGYEQYF. The covered CDR3 bases are TGTGCCAGCAACCGGCATAGCGGGGGCTACGAG.

This clone was seen repeatedly, ten times or more. Read data end 3 residues before the CDR3 end; the end is taken from the germline J gene. This chain joins TRBV11-2 and TRBJ2-3; 9 bases map to TRBD1. This CDR3 contains 15 residues. The ends lost 2 bases at V and 3 bases at J; junction bases unmatched: 3. Germline V CDR1 and CDR2: SGHAT, FQNNGV. Incomplete CDR3 DNA: TGTGCCAGCAGCTTAACAGGGGGCCGGACAGATACG. Translation: CASSLTGGRTDT. The full CDR3 sequence reads CASSLTGGRTDTQYF.

In its sample, this clone was seen many times. The read terminates 3 residues ahead of where the CDR3 ends, so the germline J gene completes it. This chain joins TRBV30 and TRBJ1-2; perhaps TRBD1 as D (6 bases). The germline V gene encodes CDR1 GTSNPN and CDR2 SVGIG (reference sequence). The CDR3 sequence is 16 residues long. V was cut by 0 bases and J by 0 bases, with 14 bases left in between. The CDR3 DNA, read in part, is TGTGCCTGGAGTGTCCCTTTAAGACAGGCTAACTATGGC. This gives the protein CAWSVPLRQANYG. The CDR3 in full is CAWSVPLRQANYGYTF.

This clone showed up many times. The read terminates 3 residues ahead of where the CDR3 ends, so the germline J gene completes it. The V call is TRBV28, the J call TRBJ1-4; 7 bases agree with TRBD1. V was pared by 5 bases and J by 2 bases, with 5 bases of the junction left unmatched. CDR3 length: 15 amino acids. Germline CDR1 reads MDHEN; CDR2 reads SYDVKM. The DNA read from the CDR3 is TGTGCCAGCAGTCTCCGACAGGGCACTAATGAAAAA. It is translated as CASSLRQGTNEK. The entire CDR3 sequence reads CASSLRQGTNEKLFF.

This clone was found many times. Read coverage stops 3 residues before the CDR3 terminus; the germline J gene supplies the remainder. The chain employs TRBV11-3 and TRBJ2-3; D might be TRBD1 (6 bases). This CDR3 has 15 amino acids. With 0 bases removed from V and 6 bases from J, the gap between germline ends came to 13 bases. Germline V gene data show CDR1 as SGHNT and CDR2 as YENEEA. The CDR3 bases that were read are TGTGCCAGCAGCTTAGATTCAGGGGTAAAGGATACG. Translating gives CASSLDSGVKDT. The whole CDR3 sequence is CASSLDSGVKDTQYF.

This clone showed up many times. Read coverage stops 3 residues before the CDR3 terminus; the germline J gene supplies the remainder. The genes are TRBV19 and TRBJ1-1; TRBD1 matches at 7 bases. V shed 7 bases and J 2 bases; nucleotides not matched to a gene: 10. Looked up from germline, CDR1 is LNHDA and CDR2 is SQIVND (reference sequence). This CDR3 spans 15 amino acids. CDR3 DNA (partial): TGTGCCAGTAAAAAAGACAGGGTGGGAAACACTGAA. This sequence encodes CASKKDRVGNTE. The full CDR3 protein reads CASKKDRVGNTEAFF.

This clone showed up just a few times. Sequencing ends 3 residues short of the CDR3 end; the germline J gene provides the rest. The chain uses TRBV30 and TRBJ2-7, with 8 bases aligning to TRBD2. Germline CDR1 GTSNPN, CDR2 SVGIG (reference sequence). J was trimmed by 2 bases and V by 2 bases; bases with no gene match: 5. The CDR3 sequence is 14 residues long. CDR3 in amino acids: CAWSTSGLTYEQYF. The sequenced CDR3 bases are TGTGCCTGGAGTACTAGCGGACTAACCTACGAG.

The sample holds many counts of this clone. Partial CDR3 DNA: TGTGCCAGCACGGTCACAGGGGGGCATGGGGCCAACGTC. Encoded protein: CASTVTGGHGANV. The whole CDR3 sequence is CASTVTGGHGANVLTF. The chain is built from TRBV2 and TRBJ2-6; 8 positions agree with TRBD1. The read gets to within 3 residues of the CDR3 end, and the germline J gene fills in the rest. V lost 7 bases to trimming and J lost 3 bases; unmatched junction nucleotides: 8. Germline lookup yields CDR1 SNHLY and CDR2 FYNNEI. The CDR3 has 16 residues.

With respect to this clone: The CDR3 extends 3 residues past the end of the read, so its final part is completed from the germline J gene. The chain uses TRBV20-1 and TRBJ2-3; 11 nucleotides align to TRBD2. Germline assignment: CDR1 DFQATT and CDR2 SNEGSKA (reference sequence). This CDR3 comprises 16 residues. V lost 6 bases and J lost 2; bases outside the gene matches: 10. CDR3 loop: CSARPSGRQITDTQYF. Partial CDR3 DNA: TGCAGTGCCCGCCCTAGCGGGAGGCAGATCACAGATACG.

To note about this clone: The read halts 3 residues ahead of the CDR3 end, with the missing end drawn from the germline J gene. This sequence joins TRBV7-2 and TRBJ2-7, with TRBD1 as a possible D gene (5 bases). The length of the CDR3 is 15 residues. The V and J ends lost 0 bases and 0 bases respectively, with 9 bases between them. Germline CDR1 is SGHTA and CDR2 is FQGNSA. CDR3 DNA, as far as it was read: TGTGCCAGCAGCTTAGCACAGGACCGCTCCTACGAG. This encodes CASSLAQDRSYE. The whole CDR3 region reads CASSLAQDRSYEQYF. Variable domain in full (rest from reference TRBV7-2 and TRBJ2-7): GAGVSQSPSNKVTEKGKDVELRCDPISGHTALYWYRQSLGQGLEFLIYFQGNSAPDKSGLPSDRFSAERTGGSVSTLTIQRTQQEDSAVYLCASSLAQDRSYEQYFGPGTRLTVT.

As for this clone: The read gets to within 3 residues of the CDR3 end, and the germline J gene fills in the rest. V gene TRBV7-9 combines with J gene TRBJ1-4; possible D gene TRBD1, 5 bases. CDR3 length: 14 residues. Per germline, CDR1 SEHNR and CDR2 FQNEAQ (reference sequence). The CDR3 sequence: CASSSDSRASPLFF. The CDR3 bases that were read are TGTGCCAGCAGTTCTGACAGCCGGGCCTCACCA.

This clone was seen repeatedly, ten times or more. Coverage ceases 3 residues before the CDR3 finishes, and the germline J gene fills in the end. The chain combines TRBV6-4 with TRBJ1-1; 7 nucleotides line up with TRBD1. J lost 6 bases, V lost 8 bases, and 15 bases had no gene match. This CDR3 region has 15 residues. Germline CDR1 is MRHNA and CDR2 is SNTAGT. Incomplete CDR3 DNA: TGTGCCAGCGTCCCGAACAGGGGTGTAGGCTCTGAA. Translated, it gives CASVPNRGVGSE. The CDR3, in full, reads CASVPNRGVGSEAFF.

This clone came up many times. The CDR3 end is not reached by the read, which stops 3 residues before it; the germline J gene fills it in. The rearrangement links TRBV2 to TRBJ1-1; D might be TRBD1 (6 bases). Between the trimmed V and J ends, which lost 7 bases and 0 bases, there was a span of 27 bases. Germline V gene sequence: CDR1 SNHLY, CDR2 FYNNEI. The CDR3 consists of 19 residues. CDR3 bases read: TGTGCCAGCACCGAAAGGGGGAGACAGACCCTCCCGATGAACACTGAA. The encoded protein is CASTERGRQTLPMNTE. The complete CDR3 sequence is CASTERGRQTLPMNTEAFF.

This clone was seen ten or more times. Read data end 3 residues before the CDR3 end; the end is taken from the germline J gene. This chain connects TRBV7-2 to TRBJ2-1, with TRBD1 matching 7 bases. The ends lost 5 bases at V and 9 bases at J; junction bases unmatched: 10. This CDR3 spans 14 amino acids. Germline loops: CDR1 SGHTA, CDR2 FQGNSA. CDR3 bases read: TGTGCCAGCAGCCCGCAGGGGGTTGCGGGTGAG. The encoded protein is CASSPQGVAGE. The complete CDR3 reads CASSPQGVAGEQFF.

This clone was counted between two and nine times. The read comes to an end 3 residues before the CDR3 does, leaving the germline J gene to fill in the end. The V and J genes are TRBV19 and TRBJ1-2; a possible D gene is TRBD1 (5 bases). CDR1 is LNHDA and CDR2 is SQIVND in the germline V gene (reference sequence). CDR3 length: 18 amino acids. The sequenced part of the CDR3 DNA is TGTGCCAGTAGTATTTTTGGACTAGCGGGACGAGGGGCAGATACC. Protein: CASSIFGLAGRGADT. The whole CDR3 protein reads CASSIFGLAGRGADTYTF.

This clone was counted a few times. Other nucleotide sequences in the sample specify the same CDR3. This CDR3 reads CASSLGLQETQYF. CDR3 DNA (partial): TGTGCCAGCAGCCTGGGACTCCAAGAGACC. The chain has TRBV7-3 and TRBJ2-5; tentative D call: TRBD2 (6 bases). The read ends 3 residues shy of where the CDR3 ends; the end is completed using the germline J gene. Trimming removed 5 bases at V and 1 base at J, with 8 bases between. Germline CDR1 and CDR2: SGHTA and FQGTGA. CDR3 length: 13 residues.

The sample holds a few counts of this clone. One end of the junction is discordant with germline, which a read error may explain. The DNA ends 3 residues before the CDR3 does, and the rest of the CDR3 is filled in from the germline J gene. The rearrangement uses TRBV30 and TRBJ2-7; 7 nucleotides align to TRBD2. CDR3 length equals 14 residues. Germline V gives CDR1 GTSNPN, CDR2 SVGIG (reference sequence). CDR3 in amino acids: CALSFSGWAYEQYF. CDR3 DNA (partial): TGTGCCTTGAGTTTTAGCGGGTGGGCCTACGAG.

The sample holds many counts of this clone. Read coverage stops 3 residues before the CDR3 terminus; the germline J gene supplies the remainder. The chain employs TRBV20-1 and TRBJ1-5; possibly TRBD1 for D (5 bases). Germline CDR1 and CDR2: DFQATT and SNEGSKA (reference sequence). The CDR3 contains 13 residues. CDR3 DNA (partial): TGCAGTGCTAGCCAAACGGGGGTCAGCCCC. It is translated as CSASQTGVSP. The full CDR3 reads CSASQTGVSPQHF.

This clone occurred many times. The sequence runs out 3 residues before the end of the CDR3; the remainder is reconstructed from the germline J gene. The rearrangement links TRBV20-1 to TRBJ2-7; 12 bases are a match to TRBD2. The CDR3 spans 16 residues. Germline-derived CDR1 and CDR2 are DFQATT and SNEGSKA (reference sequence). V lost 0 bases to trimming and J lost 4 bases; unmatched junction nucleotides: 7. The sequenced CDR3 bases are TGCAGTGCTAGAGATATTAGGACTAGCGGGAAATACGAG. Encoded protein: CSARDIRTSGKYE. The CDR3 as a whole reads CSARDIRTSGKYEQYF.

This clone was seen repeatedly, ten times or more. Sequencing ends 3 residues short of the CDR3 end; the germline J gene provides the rest. The chain recombines TRBV5-5 with TRBJ2-3; 7 bases line up with TRBD1. V lost 0 bases and J lost 5; bases outside the gene matches: 0. CDR1 and CDR2 (germline): SGHKS, YYEKEE (reference sequence). The CDR3 extends over 13 amino acids. The CDR3 here is CASSLDRGDTQYF. The sequenced CDR3 bases are TGTGCCAGCAGCTTGGACAGGGGAGATACG.